The source of this TCR beta chain is a study of T cell responses to AZD1222 COVID-19 vaccine (dated by TCRdb to about 2021). Regarding the complete study: A total of over 230 trial participants underwent TCR sequencing, of whom roughly 210 had received two doses of AZD1222 and 26 had received two doses of the MenACWY control vaccine. Trial participants were enrolled by age into 18-55, 56-69 and 70-plus year subgroups, with approximately 150, 30 and 60 TCR-sequenced participants respectively. The investigation overall reported the following: Participants were mostly white British, with more females than males. The authors suggested clonal diversity may have been underestimated. Reportedly, almost half of the unique spike-specific TCRs recognized epitopes lying outside the regions that are mutated in the B.1.351 and B.1.1.7 variants. Spike-specific TCR breadth and depth rose significantly after two AZD1222 doses compared with day 0 and with MenACWY recipients. The 56-69-year group was small, and its depth increase did not reach significance, likely because of low power. Because no day 14 peak-response samples were available, the repertoires could be characterized only after the peak T cell response. The vaccine-associated CD4 TCRs covered the entire spike protein, and the dominant responses fell in regions 160-218 and 743-854. Only five to seven AZD1222 recipients were SARS-CoV-2 seropositive at baseline, limiting conclusions about previously exposed vaccinees.

The CDR3 regions of human TCRbeta chains were analyzed by immunosequencing. The authors' pipeline ran thus. TCRs in the repertoires were compared against a reference library of SARS-CoV-2-specific TCRs that had been generated with the MIRA antigen-specificity platform. Breadth meant the fraction of unique TCRs that were SARS-CoV-2-associated, whereas depth meant the fraction of total T cells that were SARS-CoV-2-associated. Using the MIRA data, each spike-specific TCR was mapped to the spike region that the TCR reacts to and placed in a CD4 or CD8 class. Log10-transformed breadth and depth values were compared by one-way ANOVA with Sidak's multiple comparisons tests. TCRdb carries this immuneACCESS record with in-frame sequences only. Its versions omit some clonotypes, under half of them owing to an unresolved V gene in the studies checked, with the rest unexplained. V and J calls and clone size come straight from that table; D and trimming were deduced from the DNA. This sample comprises under 250,000 clones, roughly 91% of them detected only once. Roughly 1% of the sample is held by the ten biggest clonotypes.

Taken with the paper, the label for time point translates to: baseline before first vaccination. This sample's treatment or condition label indicates: meningococcal conjugate vaccine given as trial control. Vaccinee samples came from UK trials COV001 and COV002, including a single-blind randomized controlled phase 2/3 trial of AZD1222 (ChAdOx1 nCoV-19) in healthy adults. For TCRbeta chain sequencing, PBMC samples were collected from trial participants at day 0 and at day 28 after the second dose. V loses 7 bases of germline sequence and J loses 6 bases, and the interval between the two ends is 9 bases. CDR1 SNHLY and CDR2 FYNNEI were looked up in the germline V gene. The CDR3 spans 11 residues, from the cysteine through the phenylalanine. Only CDR3 DNA remains: 33 bases, in frame from the first base. As for this clone: It has no known antigen specificity. Qualities for individual bases were not recorded, and no much larger clone is one base off.

The sample consisted of peripheral blood, taken on day 0 of MenACWY control vaccination. Recombination connected TRBV2 to TRBJ1-1, with the D gene not confidently named. This receptor was obtained from an adult in good health. The DNA sequence is TGTGCCAGCAACTTAGGCGCTGAAGCTTTCTTT. Its protein product is CASNLGAEAFF. Extended through the reference TRBV2 and TRBJ1-1 proteins, this CDR3 yields the full variable domain: EPEVTQTPSHQVTQMGQEVILRCVPISNHLYFYWYRQILGQKVEFLVSFYNNEISEKSEIFDDQFSVERPDGSNFTLKIRSTKLEDSAMYFCASNLGAEAFFGQGTRLTVV.